Below, 17 T cell receptor beta chains from the same sample are listed, as sequenced in a study of regulatory T cells in long-lasting Graves disease. iRepertoire HTBI primers and Arm-PCR of CDR3 regions built TCR beta libraries. A single record per CDR3 protein comes from TCRdb applying MiXCR to the multiplex PCR reads. The sample lists hundreds of thousands of distinct CDR3 sequences, 16% occurring once. Regarding time point: newly diagnosed GD, antithyroid drugs for less than 3 months. After RNA was extracted from PBMCs, the TCR library was made from it. A further study also used this sample, focusing on T cells in Graves' hyperthyroidism and ophthalmopathy.

Sequencing used peripheral blood mononuclear cells (PBMCs), obtained at new diagnosis, from a patient treated with antithyroid drugs. Source of these receptors: a woman between 40 and 65 years old with Graves disease.

This clonotype was found a few times. This chain joins TRBV20-1 and TRBJ2-3, with TRBD2 matching 8 bases. The germline CDR1 and CDR2 sequences are DFQATT and SNEGSKA (reference sequence). This CDR3 spans 13 amino acids. The DNA of the CDR3 is TGCAGCACGGGGGGGCCGAGCACAGATACGCAGTATTTT. Translated: CSTGGPSTDTQYF.

On this clonotype itself: A far larger clone lies a single base away; this is likely a read error. The chain uses TRBV20-1 and TRBJ2-1; tentatively, D is TRBD1 or TRBD2 (5 bases each). The V end lost 0 bases, the J end lost 10 bases, and 13 bases lay between the germline ends. The germline CDR1 and CDR2 sequences are DFQATT and SNEGSKA (reference sequence). The CDR3 has 13 amino acids. The CDR3 sequence is CSARDSNRDEQFF. Written as DNA, the CDR3 is TGCAGTGCTAGAGATAGCAACCGGGACGAGCAGTTCTTC.

The chain recombines TRBV3-1 with TRBJ1-5; 7 bases are shared with TRBD1. The length of the CDR3 is 16 residues. With V trimmed by 1 base and J by 7 bases, 10 bases remained unmatched. CDR1 and CDR2 (germline): LGHDT, YNNKEL (reference sequence). The CDR3, as DNA: TGTGCCAGCAGCCAAGCAACAGGGGTTGCGGGACAGCCCCAGCATTTT. Encoded protein: CASSQATGVAGQPQHF.

This clonotype was seen at least ten times. This sequence joins TRBV4-1 and TRBJ1-1; no definite D call. This CDR3 spans 15 amino acids. The V end lost 4 bases, the J end lost 1 base, and 13 bases lay between the germline ends. Looked up from germline, CDR1 is MGHRA and CDR2 is YSYEKL. The CDR3, as DNA: TGCGCCAGCAGCCCGTCAAAACCTCAGAACACTGAAGCTTTCTTT. As protein: CASSPSKPQNTEAFF.

This clonotype was counted at least ten times. V gene TRBV7-9 combines with J gene TRBJ2-1; D is possibly TRBD1 (5 bases). The CDR3 loop spans 16 amino acids. Germline CDR1 is SEHNR and CDR2 is FQNEAQ (reference sequence). The germline V and J ends were trimmed by 1 base and 7 bases, with 17 bases remaining between them. In DNA form, the CDR3 reads TGTGCCAGCAGCTTAGTTTTCAGGGATTTGGAAAATGAGCAGTTCTTC. Residues: CASSLVFRDLENEQFF.

This clonotype has at least ten counts. The V and J genes are TRBV12-3 or TRBV12-4 and TRBJ1-1, with a tentative D call TRBD1 (5 bases). CDR3 length: 12 amino acids. Trimming removed 8 bases at V and 6 bases at J, with 13 bases between. The CDR3 DNA follows: TGTGCCAGCGCCCCAGGGTACGCTGAAGCTTTCTTT. This encodes CASAPGYAEAFF.

The table lists this clonotype with many counts. The chain joins TRBV5-1 to TRBJ1-3; possibly TRBD1 for D (5 bases). CDR1 is SGHRS, CDR2 YFSETQ, per germline. V lost 4 bases, J lost 0 bases, and 11 bases lay in between. The CDR3 sequence is 15 residues long. CDR3 sequence reads: CASSPDTLSGNTIYF. CDR3 bases: TGCGCCAGCAGCCCGGACACCCTCTCTGGAAACACCATATATTTT.

Comments on this clonotype: One junction end does not reproduce the germline sequence, and a read error may be involved. The rearrangement links TRBV2 to TRBJ2-1; 11 bases map to TRBD2. Germline CDR1 SNHLY, CDR2 FYNNEI. This CDR3 spans 15 amino acids. The CDR3 here is CACSLTSGDYNEQFF. The CDR3 DNA sequence: TGTGCCTGCAGCCTGACTAGCGGGGATTACAATGAGCAGTTCTTC. The variable domain in full, completed from reference TRBV2 and TRBJ2-1, reads EPEVTQTPSHQVTQMGQEVILRCVPISNHLYFYWYRQILGQKVEFLVSFYNNEISEKSEIFDDQFSVERPDGSNFTLKIRSTKLEDSAMYFCACSLTSGDYNEQFFGPGTRLTVL.

This clonotype was counted at least ten times. The V and J genes are TRBV30 and TRBJ2-1; a weak D match, TRBD1 (5 bases). The germline V gene encodes CDR1 GTSNPN and CDR2 SVGIG (reference sequence). V lost 0 bases and J 6 bases, leaving 9 bases between the germline ends. The CDR3 extends over 13 amino acids. The CDR3 loop reads CAWSVIGVNEQFF. Written as DNA, the CDR3 is TGTGCCTGGAGTGTAATAGGGGTCAATGAGCAGTTCTTC.

Remarks on this clonotype: The junction does not match germline at one end; this may be a read error. This rearrangement joins TRBV4-1 to TRBJ2-1; 10 nucleotides agree with TRBD2. The germline gives CDR1 MGHRA, CDR2 YSYEKL. The CDR3 extends over 13 amino acids. The CDR3 region has the DNA TGCGCCAGCAGCCAACTAGCGGGGGAGGTTTCGGTCTTC. The encoded protein is CASSQLAGEVSVF.

This clonotype was counted a few times. CDR3 sequence reads: CASSSTGTGVSPLHF. Here the CDR3 DNA reads TGTGCCAGCAGCTCAACCGGGACAGGGGTATCACCCCTCCACTTT. J is TRBJ1-6 and V is TRBV2; 10 bases line up with TRBD1. V was clipped by 6 bases and J by 10 bases; unmatched bases: 9. Germline V CDR1 and CDR2: SNHLY, FYNNEI. The CDR3 is 15 amino acids.

The table lists this clonotype with a few counts. The chain has TRBV2 and TRBJ1-4; the D is unclear. The CDR3 runs 14 residues. Germline V gene data show CDR1 as SNHLY and CDR2 as FYNNEI. Trimming cost V 2 bases and J 8 bases, with 12 bases left between them. CDR3 loop: CASSEFLSQEKLFF. In DNA, the CDR3 is TGTGCCAGCAGTGAATTTCTCAGTCAGGAAAAACTGTTTTTT.

This clonotype was recorded at least ten times. The chain links TRBV6-1 to TRBJ1-4; the D is unclear. V gave up 0 bases and J gave up 5 bases, with 10 bases separating them. The CDR3 is 15 amino acids. CDR1 MNHNS and CDR2 SASEGT come from the germline V gene. The CDR3 region has the DNA TGTGCCAGCAGTGAAGCGCCACACATGAATGAAAAACTGTTTTTT. It specifies CASSEAPHMNEKLFF.

This clonotype occurred a few times. The junction and the germline gene differ at one end; a read error may be behind it. The rearrangement uses TRBV11-2 and TRBJ2-7; D might be TRBD1 or TRBD2, each matching 5 bases. The CDR3 is 14 amino acids. Per the germline V gene, CDR1 is SGHAT and CDR2 is FQNNGV. CDR3 residues: CAGSLDGTVYEQYF. DNA for the CDR3: TGTGCCGGCAGCTTAGACGGGACCGTCTACGAGCAGTACTTC.

This sequence joins TRBV11-2 and TRBJ2-5; TRBD1 might be the D (5 bases). V was clipped by 5 bases and J by 7 bases, with 14 bases between them. CDR3 length: 13 residues. CDR1 and CDR2 (germline): SGHAT, FQNNGV. CDR3 amino acids: CASSPPWGWTQYF. Written as DNA, the CDR3 is TGTGCCAGCAGCCCCCCCTGGGGCTGGACCCAGTACTTC.

This clonotype has a count of ten or more. The genes are TRBV11-3 and TRBJ1-4; D possibly corresponds to TRBD1 (5 bases). Trimming removed 5 bases from V and 8 bases from J, with 15 bases in between. Germline lookup yields CDR1 SGHNT and CDR2 YENEEA. The CDR3 length is 14 residues. CDR3 residues: CASSRRGADEKLFF. The CDR3, as DNA: TGTGCCAGCAGCCGACGCGGGGCAGACGAAAAACTGTTTTTT.

This clonotype has ten or more counts. V is TRBV11-2 and J is TRBJ2-7; 7 positions match TRBD1. The V segment lost 7 bases and the J segment 2 bases; nucleotides outside the gene matches: 8. This CDR3 is built from 14 residues. The germline CDR1 and CDR2 sequences are SGHAT and FQNNGV. CDR3 in DNA: TGTGCCAGCACCATGAGGGACAGAACCTACGAGCAGTACTTC. It translates to CASTMRDRTYEQYF.